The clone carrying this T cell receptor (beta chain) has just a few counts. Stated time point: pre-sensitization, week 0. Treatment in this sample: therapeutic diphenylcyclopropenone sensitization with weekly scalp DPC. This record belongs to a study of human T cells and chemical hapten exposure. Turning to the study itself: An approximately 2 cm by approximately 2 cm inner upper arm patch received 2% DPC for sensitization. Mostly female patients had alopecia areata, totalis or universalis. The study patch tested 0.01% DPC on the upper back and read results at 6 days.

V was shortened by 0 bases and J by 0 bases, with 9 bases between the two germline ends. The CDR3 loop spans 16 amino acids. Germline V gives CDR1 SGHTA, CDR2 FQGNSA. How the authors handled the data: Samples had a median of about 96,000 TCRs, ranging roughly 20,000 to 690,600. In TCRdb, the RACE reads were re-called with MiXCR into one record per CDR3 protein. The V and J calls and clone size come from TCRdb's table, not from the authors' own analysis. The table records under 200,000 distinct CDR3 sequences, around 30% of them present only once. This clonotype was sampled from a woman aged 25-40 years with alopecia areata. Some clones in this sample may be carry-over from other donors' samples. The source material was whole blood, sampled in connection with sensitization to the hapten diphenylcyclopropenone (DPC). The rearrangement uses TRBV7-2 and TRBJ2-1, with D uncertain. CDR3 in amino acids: CASSLAGQSSYNEQFF. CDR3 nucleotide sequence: TGTGCCAGCAGCTTAGCAGGCCAGAGCTCCTACAATGAGCAGTTCTTC.